What follows is one T cell receptor (beta chain) and its context. The specificity of this receptor is unknown. The input lacks base qualities; no much larger clone sits a single base away. The donors were healthy, HIV-negative adults who had no recently reported acute infections or vaccinations. Every donor was a Caucasian adult residing in Nashville, Tennessee, USA. Magnetic negative selection was used to enrich CD4+ T cells, after which naive cells were positively selected on CD45RA and the negative fraction became the memory subset. Blood was collected by leukapheresis, and PBMCs were isolated by Ficoll-Histopaque density gradient centrifugation and then cryopreserved in liquid nitrogen vapor phase. Purity and quantity of every magnetically sorted T cell population were checked by analytical flow cytometry. Genomic DNA was isolated from each sorted fraction and quantified by UV absorbance on a Nanodrop 2000c.

The sample is drawn from a study of shared clonotypes between healthy human individuals (dated by TCRdb to between 2020 and 2021). Study-level background: A couple of women and a few men aged 18 to 49 years were included in the cohort. To estimate repertoire size and how much clonotype sharing occurs between individuals, the study deeply sequenced the blood TCR repertoires of roughly 5 healthy adults. Per donor, leukapheresis produced somewhere between about 0.9 and 9.5 billion PBMCs. Per donor, three plates each were used for CD4 naive and CD4 memory, two for CD8 naive, and one for CD8 memory. Different laboratories and diverse techniques were used to prepare libraries and sequence TCR repertoires, to increase sequencing depth and limit assay-specific biases.

TCR CDR3 regions were amplified from genomic DNA by multiplex PCR using the deep immunoSEQ assay. Extracted genomic DNA from each cell subset was distributed evenly across all wells of several immunoSEQ 96-well plates, and each plate was treated as a replicate. For sorted subsets, approximately 190 ng of genomic DNA, equivalent to tens of thousands of T cell genomes, went into each replicate PCR. Purified libraries were quantified with a Qubit 3.0 fluorometer, sized on a Bioanalyzer 2100, and re-quantified with the KAPA Library Quantification kit. A separate single-read 150-cycle Illumina NextSeq 550 flow cell was used to sequence each immunoSEQ 96-well plate. On the authors' methods: Because the immunoSEQ output held only junctional sequences and lacked quality scores, the filtering could not match the filtering applied to full-length reads. Sequences were annotated with PyIR, a Python wrapper for IgBLAST v1.9, and V/J genes and CDR3 were assigned using IMGT germline references. Reads were filtered out if the reads had weak V/J assignments (E-value above 1e-6), no CDR3, stop codons, out-of-frame junctions, or ambiguous translated residues. V3J clonotypes were defined as sequences sharing the same inferred V gene, J gene, and CDR3 amino acid sequence. To compute the percentage overlap between repertoires, the number of shared unique clonotypes was divided by the size of the smaller repertoire. Three approaches were used to assess repertoire richness: RTK rarefaction, the Chao1 estimator, and Recon v2.1 estimates of unobserved clonotypes. Generation probabilities for all TCRbeta clonotypes obtained by the gDNA method from a handful of donors were computed using OLGA. As stored in TCRdb, this immuneACCESS dataset retains in-frame rearrangements with V and J assigned. A fraction of the clones does not appear; measured against another copy, unresolved V genes explain less than half of the discrepancy, and the remainder lacks a known reason. V, J and clone size derive from that table, while D and trimming were established from the DNA sequence. This sample is represented by over a million clones; roughly 74% of them were singletons. Under 0.6% of the sample is in the top ten clones.

V gives up 1 base and J gives up 0 bases, and the segment between their germline ends measures 4 bases. In the germline V gene, CDR1 corresponds to MGHRA and CDR2 to YSYEKL. The CDR3 covers 14 residues, taking in both the cysteine and the phenylalanine. The sequence is cut down to CDR3 DNA, 42 bases in frame from base 1. The investigation overall reported the following: Across four donors, about 4.5% of naive CD4, roughly 3.8% of naive CD8, about 2% of memory CD4, and about 0.44% of memory CD8 clonotypes were shared. Pairwise subsampling indicated that sequencing depth was expected to affect the degree of clonotype sharing among donors. Because the study included only a small number of donors, the genetic and exposure-history diversity represented was limited. Rarefaction of sorted-subset datasets indicated incomplete sequencing despite the large sequencing depth. Sampling was restricted to blood, and TCR repertoires in tissues likely differ from the TCR repertoires found in blood. Naive subsets generally had larger estimated clonotype richness than memory subsets. Compared with non-shared clonotypes, the clonotypes found in all four sorted-subset donors had higher generation probabilities.

The V gene is TRBV4-1 and the J gene is TRBJ2-4, with the D gene call left open. Sequenced sample: memory CD4+ T cells from PBMCs. Read against the paper, the sample's cell subset or site label means: CD45RA-negative fraction. The TCR sequence derives from a man younger than 30 in good health. Some clones in this sample may be carry-over from other donors' samples. The DNA is TGCGCCAGCAGCCAAGCGGGAGCCAAAAACATTCAGTACTTC. Translation gives CASSQAGAKNIQYF.